These T cell receptor beta chains were read from a single sample in a study of T-cell reconstitution after alpha-beta-depleted transplantation in children. TCRdb independently ran MiXCR on the PCR reads; one entry per CDR3 protein. This table holds about 130,000 distinct CDR3 sequences, 9.7% found once. Sequenced here: PBMCs, mostly from graft donor cells, sampled 180 days after TCRalphabeta/CD19-depleted stem cell transplant. These receptors all stem from a girl under two years old who had a stem cell transplant for combined immunodeficiency, so the T cells may come from the graft donor. Both conserved end residues are part of each CDR3. The D gene is left open where the match is weak. The size of a clone is reported for some rows only, either as once, few or many, or as a class for expanded clones.

clone_size d_call j_call v_call cdr3_nt cdr3_aa
few TRBD2 TRBJ2-1 TRBV20-1 TGCAGTGCTAGAGATCCTAAGGTAGCGGGAGTCACCTACAATGAGCAGTTCTTC CSARDPKVAGVTYNEQFF
many NA TRBJ2-3 TRBV20-1 TGCAGTGCCCGAGACCCTCCTAGCACAGATACGCAGTATTTT CSARDPPSTDTQYF
NA NA TRBJ2-5 TRBV12-3/TRBV12-4 TGTGCCAGCAACTCCGTCGGGGGAGGAGAGACCCAGTACTTC CASNSVGGGETQYF
few NA TRBJ2-4 TRBV6-5 TGTGCCAGCAGTATACAGGGTTTGGGGACCAAAAACATTCAGTACTTC CASSIQGLGTKNIQYF
NA TRBD2 TRBJ2-1 TRBV20-1 TGCAGTGCCGTCCGTCCGGGACTAGCGCATTACAATGAGCAGTTCTTC CSAVRPGLAHYNEQFF
many NA TRBJ2-7 TRBV5-1 TGCGCCAGCAGCTGGGGGACGGCCTCCTACGAGCAGTACTTC CASSWGTASYEQYF
many NA TRBJ2-7 TRBV5-1 TGCGCCAGCAGCTTGGATGTCGGGGTATCTTCCTACGAGCAGTACTTC CASSLDVGVSSYEQYF
few NA TRBJ1-1 TRBV20-1 TGCAGTGCTAGGAAATTGGGGACCGGGGGCACTGAAGCTTTCTTT CSARKLGTGGTEAFF
NA TRBD2 TRBJ2-1 TRBV29-1 TGCAGCGTTGGTAGCGGGAGGGCCATCTACAATGAGCAGTTCTTC CSVGSGRAIYNEQFF
few TRBD1 TRBJ1-6 TRBV20-1 TGCAGTGCTTGGACAGGGGGGAATTCACCCCTCCACTTT CSAWTGGNSPLHF
many NA TRBJ1-4 TRBV28 TGTGCCAGCAGTTTGACAGCAACTAATGAAAAACTGTTTTTT CASSLTATNEKLFF
NA TRBD1 TRBJ2-7 TRBV5-6 TGTGCCAGCAGCTCATTACCGGGACAGCTCTACGAGCAGTACTTC CASSSLPGQLYEQYF
NA TRBD1 TRBJ2-7 TRBV29-1 TGCAGCGTTGTCTATCCGACAGGGGGGACCTACGAGCAGTACTTC CSVVYPTGGTYEQYF
NA NA TRBJ2-3 TRBV20-1 TGCAGTGGCATCATTGGGACTGTTACCACAGATACGCAGTATTTT CSGIIGTVTTDTQYF
few TRBD2 TRBJ2-1 TRBV20-1 TGCAGTGCTAGAGATCTGCGCGGGAGCGACAATGAGCAGTTCTTC CSARDLRGSDNEQFF
many TRBD1 TRBJ2-5 TRBV5-1 TGCGCCAGCAGCTTGACCGGGACAGGGGGAGAGACCCAGTACTTC CASSLTGTGGETQYF
NA NA TRBJ1-2 TRBV29-1 TGCAGCGTTGCGCGGGGAGACTATGGCTACACCTTC CSVARGDYGYTF
NA NA TRBJ2-6 TRBV24-1 TGTGCCACCAGTCATGGGGCCAACGTCCTGACTTTC CATSHGANVLTF
NA NA TRBJ2-1 TRBV7-8 TGTGCCAGCAGCTCCCCCGGTAAAGGGGAGTCCTACAATGAGCAGTTCTTC CASSSPGKGESYNEQFF
NA TRBD1 TRBJ2-3 TRBV5-1 TGCGCCAGCAGCTTGGCAGGGACAGGGGACACAGATACGCAGTATTTT CASSLAGTGDTDTQYF
many TRBD1 TRBJ1-4 TRBV7-2 TGTGCCAGCAGCGACAGGGGGAGGGAAAAACTGTTTTTT CASSDRGREKLFF
once TRBD2 TRBJ2-3 TRBV19 TGTGCCAGTAGTTCCGAACAAGGCGCTAGCGGGAAAAGCACAGATACGCAGTATTTT CASSSEQGASGKSTDTQYF
many TRBD2 TRBJ2-7 TRBV6-1 TGTGCCAGCTCACGGACTAGCGGTATTTACGAGCAGTACTTC CASSRTSGIYEQYF
many NA TRBJ2-2 TRBV7-9 TGTGCCCTCACGCCCGGGGAGCTGTTTTTT CALTPGELFF
NA TRBD1 TRBJ1-2 TRBV20-1 TGCAGTGCTAGAGATTTCCGAGCGAGACAGGGAGATGGCTACACCTTC CSARDFRARQGDGYTF
few NA TRBJ2-7 TRBV6-1 TGTGCCAGCACACGGGACCCCTCCTACGAGCAGTACTTC CASTRDPSYEQYF
NA TRBD2 TRBJ2-7 TRBV6-2/TRBV6-3 TGTGCCAGCAGGCCCGGGACTAGCGGGATTCGACAGTACTTC CASRPGTSGIRQYF
few NA TRBJ2-7 TRBV11-2 TGTGCCAGCAGCTTAGATGCCTGGCGGAGAATCTCCTACGAGCAGTACTTC CASSLDAWRRISYEQYF
few NA TRBJ2-6 TRBV12-3/TRBV12-4 TGTGCCAGCAGTCGCCGGGAATCTGGGGCCAACGTCCTGACTTTC CASSRRESGANVLTF
few NA TRBJ2-1 TRBV20-1 TGCAGTGCTAGAGAGAAACTTCAGTCATCCTACAATGAGCAGTTCTTC CSAREKLQSSYNEQFF
once NA TRBJ1-1 TRBV7-9 TGTGCCAGCAGCTTAGGACCGGTACAAAACACTGAAGCTTTCTTT CASSLGPVQNTEAFF
NA NA TRBJ2-7 TRBV12-3/TRBV12-4 TGTGCCAGCAGTCCCGGGGGTTTCTACGAGCAGTACTTC CASSPGGFYEQYF
few NA TRBJ2-3 TRBV4-3 TGCGCCAGCAGCCGCGGAGGGGGGGCCTCTAGCACAGATACGCAGTATTTT CASSRGGGASSTDTQYF
NA NA TRBJ2-5 TRBV7-2 TGTGCCAGCAGCCCAACGGTCGGTTGGGCAGAGACCCAGTACTTC CASSPTVGWAETQYF
few NA TRBJ2-4 TRBV20-1 TGCAGTGCAGCGGCAGGGTTCGCCAAAAACATTCAGTACTTC CSAAAGFAKNIQYF
few NA TRBJ1-5 TRBV5-5 TGTGCCAGCAGCTTGGCCAGGGCTCAGCCCCAGCATTTT CASSLARAQPQHF
NA TRBD2 TRBJ2-3 TRBV7-2 TGTGCCAGCAGCTTAGAACTAGCGGGAGGTGATACGCAGTATTTT CASSLELAGGDTQYF
few NA TRBJ1-1 TRBV29-1 TGCAGCGCCCAGACAGGACTACGGGTCACTGAAGCTTTCTTT CSAQTGLRVTEAFF
NA TRBD2 TRBJ2-7 TRBV20-1 TGCAGTGCTAGAGATTGGCAGACTAGCCACCCTGGCGAGCAGTACTTC CSARDWQTSHPGEQYF
few NA TRBJ2-5 TRBV12-3/TRBV12-4 TGTGCCAGCAGTTTGGGGTCAAGGGAGACCCAGTACTTC CASSLGSRETQYF
many NA TRBJ2-5 TRBV12-3/TRBV12-4 TGTGCCAGCAGTTTAGCGCTTGGCGGTGCTGAGACCCAGTACTTC CASSLALGGAETQYF
NA NA TRBJ2-5 TRBV5-1 TGCGCCAGCAGCTCGGGGACCGTCATGGAGACCCAGTACTTC CASSSGTVMETQYF
NA TRBD1 TRBJ2-7 TRBV6-1 TGTGCCAGCAAAAAAGCCGCCCGGGACAGGGACTACGAGCAGTACTTC CASKKAARDRDYEQYF
NA NA TRBJ1-5 TRBV12-3/TRBV12-4 TGTGCCAGCAGTTTAGAGGAGGGCCGTCAGCCCCAGCATTTT CASSLEEGRQPQHF
few TRBD1 TRBJ1-5 TRBV4-3 TGCGCCAGCGGGGACAGGGGGCACCAGCCCCAGCATTTT CASGDRGHQPQHF
many TRBD2 TRBJ2-1 TRBV5-1 TGCGCCAGCAGCACCGGGACTAGCGGGGGCAATGAGCAGTTCTTC CASSTGTSGGNEQFF
NA NA TRBJ1-1 TRBV20-1 TGCAGTGCTAGAGATCTCCCGGACCGAGACACTGAAGCTTTCTTT CSARDLPDRDTEAFF
few TRBD1 TRBJ2-7 TRBV6-1 TGTGCCAGCAGGAGACCCGGGACAGGGACCTACGAGCAGTACTTC CASRRPGTGTYEQYF
many TRBD2 TRBJ2-5 TRBV30 TGTGCCTGGAACGGACTAGTCCAAGAGACCCAGTACTTC CAWNGLVQETQYF
few NA TRBJ2-1 TRBV20-1 TGCAGTGCTATGAAGGACACATATTCGGGCTCCTACAATGAGCAGTTCTTC CSAMKDTYSGSYNEQFF
NA NA TRBJ2-3 TRBV10-3 TGTGCCATCGGACTCCTAGCAAGCACAGATACGCAGTATTTT CAIGLLASTDTQYF
few NA TRBJ2-7 TRBV7-6 TGTGCCAGCAGCTTAATCCAGAACACGTACGAGCAGTACTTC CASSLIQNTYEQYF
many NA TRBJ2-7 TRBV6-5 TGTGCCAGCAGTACTCATGGGCGGGTGAAGTCCTACGAGCAGTACTTC CASSTHGRVKSYEQYF
NA TRBD1 TRBJ2-1 TRBV7-2 TGTGCCAGCAGCTTTCGACAGGGGTCCTACAATGAGCAGTTCTTC CASSFRQGSYNEQFF
few NA TRBJ2-2 TRBV5-1 TGCGCCAGCAGCTTGGGGGGCGGCCAACCCACCGGGGAGCTGTTTTTT CASSLGGGQPTGELFF
few TRBD2 TRBJ2-1 TRBV9 TGTGCCAGCAGCGTAGTAAGCGGGGGCCTCCGCTCCTACAATGAGCAGTTCTTC CASSVVSGGLRSYNEQFF
few NA TRBJ2-7 TRBV12-3/TRBV12-4 TGTGCCAGCAGTCTCGCTAATTTCTACGAGCAGTACTTC CASSLANFYEQYF
NA TRBD2 TRBJ2-1 TRBV20-1 TGCAGTGCTAGAGATCGGGCGGGGGGGAGGTATGAGCAGTTCTTC CSARDRAGGRYEQFF
NA TRBD2 TRBJ2-5 TRBV5-1 TGCGCCAGCAGCTTACTAGCGGGGACCCGGGAGACCCAGTACTTC CASSLLAGTRETQYF